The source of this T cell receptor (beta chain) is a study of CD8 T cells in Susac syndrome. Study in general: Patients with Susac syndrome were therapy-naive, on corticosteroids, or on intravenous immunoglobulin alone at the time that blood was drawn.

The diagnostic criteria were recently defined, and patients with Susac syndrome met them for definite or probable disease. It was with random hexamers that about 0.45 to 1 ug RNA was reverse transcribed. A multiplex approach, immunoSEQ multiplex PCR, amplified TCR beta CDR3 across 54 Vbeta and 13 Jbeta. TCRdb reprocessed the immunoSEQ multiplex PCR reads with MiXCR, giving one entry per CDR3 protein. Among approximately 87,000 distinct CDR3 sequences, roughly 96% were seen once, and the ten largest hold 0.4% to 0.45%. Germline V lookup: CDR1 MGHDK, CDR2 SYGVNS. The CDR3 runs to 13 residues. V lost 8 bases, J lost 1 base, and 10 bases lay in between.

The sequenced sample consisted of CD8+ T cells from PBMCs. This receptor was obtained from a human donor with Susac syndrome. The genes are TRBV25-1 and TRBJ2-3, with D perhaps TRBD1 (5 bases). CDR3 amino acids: CASQGYGTDTQYF. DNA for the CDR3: TGTGCCAGCCAGGGTTACGGCACAGATACGCAGTATTTT.